Each of the 30 T cell receptor beta chains below was sequenced from the same sample in a study of blood T cells in healthy people across ages. A second 7 to 11 cycle PCR used barcoded and J-beta primers. One entry per CDR3 protein, called by TCRdb with MiXCR from the 5' RACE reads. This table holds around 1,500,000 distinct CDR3 sequences, 25% to 30% found once. Sequenced: blood. All receptors come from a young woman in good health.

This clonotype was observed many times. V is TRBV5-1 and J is TRBJ2-7, with D possibly matching TRBD2 (5 bases). Trimming stripped 0 bases from V and 7 bases from J, with 11 bases between. In germline, CDR1 is SGHRS, CDR2 YFSETQ. This CDR3 region has 13 residues. The CDR3 loop reads CASSLARRREQYF. CDR3 sequence (DNA): TGCGCCAGCAGCTTGGCCAGACGGAGGGAGCAGTACTTC.

The V gene is TRBV5-1, the J gene TRBJ2-5; D perhaps matches TRBD2 (5 bases). Trimming left V 5 bases short and J 5 bases short, with 22 bases between. Germline CDR1 and CDR2: SGHRS and YFSETQ. The CDR3 contains 16 residues. CDR3 region: CASSPGGYDYLETQYF. CDR3 DNA: TGCGCCAGCAGTCCCGGTGGCTACGACTACTTGGAGACCCAGTACTTC. Using reference TRBV5-1 and TRBJ2-5 for the parts outside the CDR3, the full variable domain is KAGVTQTPRYLIKTRGQQVTLSCSPISGHRSVSWYQQTPGQGLQFLFEYFSETQRNKGNFPGRFSGRQFSNSRSEMNVSTLELGDSALYLCASSPGGYDYLETQYFGPGTRLLVL.

The chain has TRBV3-1 and TRBJ1-5; D unclear. The CDR3 length is 14 residues. Germline CDR1 reads LGHDT; CDR2 reads YNNKEL (reference sequence). V shed 4 bases and J shed 5 bases, with 12 bases lying between them. The CDR3 loop is CASSRAGVDQPQHF. The CDR3, as DNA: TGTGCCAGCAGCCGAGCCGGGGTCGATCAGCCCCAGCATTTT.

The chain employs TRBV14 and TRBJ2-1; D remains ambiguous. In germline, CDR1 is SGHDN, CDR2 FVKESK. V was trimmed by 1 base and J by 15 bases, leaving 16 bases between them. The CDR3 extends over 13 amino acids. CDR3 sequence (DNA): TGTGCCAGCAGCCAAGCGGCTAGTGGGGTTCGGTTCTTC. This gives the protein CASSQAASGVRFF.

There are a few counts of this clonotype. This chain uses TRBV12-3 or TRBV12-4 with TRBJ1-3, with D possibly being TRBD1 (5 bases). V was pared by 3 bases and J by 1 base, with 10 bases between. CDR3 length equals 15 residues. The CDR3 bases are TGTGCCAGCAGTTTTTCGGGGGGATCTGGAAACACCATATATTTT. Translating gives CASSFSGGSGNTIYF.

This clonotype was detected ten times or more. This rearrangement joins TRBV4-2 to TRBJ2-7, with 9 positions matching TRBD1. Germline-derived CDR1 and CDR2 are LGHNA and YNFKEQ. The junction had 7 bases not matched to a gene; V was cut back by 0 bases and J by 4 bases. The CDR3 is made up of 16 amino acids. As DNA, the CDR3 is TGTGCCAGCAGCCAAGAGTCCGGGACAGGGATTTACGAGCAGTACTTC. Protein product: CASSQESGTGIYEQYF.

The V gene is TRBV5-1, the J gene TRBJ2-3; a weak D match, TRBD2 (6 bases). V lost 4 bases, J lost 1 base, and 16 bases lay in between. CDR1 SGHRS and CDR2 YFSETQ come from the germline V gene. This CDR3 has 16 amino acids. In DNA form, the CDR3 reads TGCGCCAGCAGCCCCCCCCGCGGGGCTGGCACAGATACGCAGTATTTT. This translates into CASSPPRGAGTDTQYF. Based on the CDR3 plus reference TRBV5-1 and TRBJ2-3, the full variable domain is KAGVTQTPRYLIKTRGQQVTLSCSPISGHRSVSWYQQTPGQGLQFLFEYFSETQRNKGNFPGRFSGRQFSNSRSEMNVSTLELGDSALYLCASSPPRGAGTDTQYFGPGTRLTVL.

This clonotype was seen only a few times. Here the CDR3 reads CASSKTYGTVNEKLFF. The CDR3 DNA is TGCGCCAGCAGCAAGACTTACGGGACAGTCAATGAAAAACTGTTTTTT. V usage is TRBV5-1 and J usage is TRBJ1-4; 7 bases line up with TRBD1. CDR1 is SGHRS and CDR2 is YFSETQ in the germline V gene. This CDR3 contains 16 residues. J gave up 5 bases and V 4 bases, and 11 bases lay outside the gene matches.

The chain has TRBV4-1 and TRBJ1-6; D possibly corresponds to TRBD1 (5 bases). This CDR3 region has 14 residues. Per germline, CDR1 MGHRA and CDR2 YSYEKL. Trimming stripped 0 bases from V and 9 bases from J, with 9 bases between. The CDR3 reads CASSQDERGSPLHF. The CDR3 DNA follows: TGCGCCAGCAGCCAAGATGAGAGGGGTTCACCCCTCCACTTT.

The V call is TRBV12-3 or TRBV12-4, the J call TRBJ2-2; 10 positions match TRBD1. The V segment lost 6 bases and the J segment 6 bases; nucleotides outside the gene matches: 7. This CDR3 is 15 amino acids long. Written as DNA, the CDR3 is TGTGCCAGCAGACCCGGGACAGGGGTGTCCGGGGAGCTGTTTTTT. Translation gives CASRPGTGVSGELFF.

In DNA form, the CDR3 reads TGTGCCAGCAGAGGACGGTGGGGCATTCAGTACTTC. It encodes CASRGRWGIQYF. J is TRBJ2-4 and V is TRBV12-3 or TRBV12-4; D is unresolved. Trimming stripped 6 bases from V and 9 bases from J, with 12 bases between. CDR3 length equals 12 residues.

This clonotype was found many times. The V gene is TRBV5-5, the J gene TRBJ2-7, with 11 bases that match TRBD1. After removal of 3 bases from V and 5 bases from J, the junction contained 7 bases not matched to a gene. Germline V lookup: CDR1 SGHKS, CDR2 YYEKEE (reference sequence). This CDR3 comprises 15 residues. This CDR3 reads CASSSRTGGLDEQYF. The CDR3 DNA sequence: TGTGCCAGCAGCTCACGGACAGGGGGCTTAGACGAGCAGTACTTC.

The chain carries TRBV4-1 and TRBJ1-1, with D maybe TRBD1 (5 bases). V was trimmed by 4 bases and J by 7 bases, leaving 25 bases between them. CDR3 length: 17 amino acids. CDR1 MGHRA and CDR2 YSYEKL come from the germline V gene. The CDR3 DNA reads TGCGCCAGCAGCCTAAAAGAATCCTCCGGGGCCGAAGGTGAAGCTTTCTTT. It is translated as CASSLKESSGAEGEAFF.

This clonotype was detected a few times. The J gene is TRBJ2-3, the V gene TRBV12-3 or TRBV12-4; D is unclear. Trimming took 3 bases from V and 2 from J, leaving 15 bases between them. This CDR3 is built from 16 residues. CDR3 bases: TGTGCCAGCAGTTTTAGGCAGGCCGCTTTCACAGATACGCAGTATTTT. It specifies CASSFRQAAFTDTQYF.

There are a few counts of this clonotype. The V gene is TRBV6-6, the J gene TRBJ2-3, with 7 nucleotides matching TRBD2. Germline V lookup: CDR1 MNHNY, CDR2 SVGAGI (reference sequence). This CDR3 is built from 15 residues. Losses at the gene ends were 2 bases for V and 4 bases for J; bases not matched to a gene: 6. In nucleotides, the CDR3 is TGTGCCAGCAGTTACCGCGGGGGTAGGTCAGATACGCAGTATTTT. This sequence encodes CASSYRGGRSDTQYF.

This clonotype was detected ten times or more. J is TRBJ2-7 and V is TRBV29-1; 7 bases are a match to TRBD1. This CDR3 is 13 amino acids long. The junction had 9 bases not matched to a gene; V was cut back by 3 bases and J by 7 bases. Per germline, CDR1 SQVTM and CDR2 ANQGSEA. CDR3 region: CSVEVGQSTEQYF. DNA for the CDR3: TGCAGCGTTGAGGTGGGACAGTCTACAGAGCAGTACTTC.

This clonotype was recorded at least ten times. V gene TRBV9 combines with J gene TRBJ2-7; TRBD1 is a possible D gene (7 bases). The CDR3 consists of 16 residues. Trimming shortened V by 4 bases and J by 3 bases, and 20 bases separated the two germline ends. In germline, CDR1 is SGDLS, CDR2 YYNGEE. CDR3 coding DNA: TGTGCCAGCAGCCCAGGGGGGCAGGGGGTACTCTACGAGCAGTACTTC. As protein: CASSPGGQGVLYEQYF.

Only a few counts were recorded for this clonotype. The rearrangement links TRBV5-1 to TRBJ1-1; the match to TRBD1 covers 7 bases. V gave up 4 bases and J gave up 1 base; unmatched junction bases: 4. Germline assignment: CDR1 SGHRS and CDR2 YFSETQ. There are 14 residues in the CDR3. In nucleotides, the CDR3 is TGCGCCAGCAGCCACCGGGACAGGAACACTGAAGCTTTCTTT. As protein: CASSHRDRNTEAFF.

This clonotype was counted many times. The chain combines TRBV20-1 with TRBJ2-7; 15 bases match TRBD2. There are 15 residues in the CDR3. Germline loops: CDR1 DFQATT, CDR2 SNEGSKA (reference sequence). V trimming: 0 bases; J trimming: 7 bases; junction bases outside the gene matches: 4. CDR3 sequence (DNA): TGCAGTGCTAGAGACGGACTAGCGGGAGGGAATGAGCAGTACTTC. It codes for CSARDGLAGGNEQYF.

This clonotype has more than one count but fewer than ten. The CDR3 here is CSARRPGAIQETQYF. CDR3 coding DNA: TGCAGTGCTAGAAGGCCGGGGGCGATCCAAGAGACCCAGTACTTC. This chain joins TRBV20-1 and TRBJ2-5; D is possibly TRBD1 or TRBD2 (6 bases each). Germline CDR1 reads DFQATT; CDR2 reads SNEGSKA (reference sequence). V was pared by 2 bases and J by 1 base, with 14 bases between. The CDR3 consists of 15 residues.

This clonotype was found many times. This chain uses TRBV27 with TRBJ2-7, with a possible D match to TRBD2 (5 bases). V shed 2 bases and J shed 0 bases, with 8 bases lying between them. This CDR3 is built from 14 residues. Germline values: CDR1 MNHEY, CDR2 SMNVEV (reference sequence). As DNA, the CDR3 is TGTGCCAGCAGTTTAGCGGGTCACTCCTACGAGCAGTACTTC. Residues: CASSLAGHSYEQYF.

This clonotype was counted many times. The chain recombines TRBV27 with TRBJ1-2; TRBD1 might be the D (5 bases). The CDR3 spans 15 residues. V lost 5 bases to trimming and J lost 7 bases, with 20 bases between them. From germline, CDR1 is MNHEY and CDR2 SMNVEV (reference sequence). In nucleotides, the CDR3 is TGTGCCAGCAGTAGAATCGACGGGGCAGTCAGTGGCTACACCTTC. This gives the protein CASSRIDGAVSGYTF.

The chain combines TRBV3-1 with TRBJ1-4; no definite D call. Germline V gives CDR1 LGHDT, CDR2 YNNKEL (reference sequence). CDR3 size: 14 residues. V lost 7 bases, J lost 2 bases, and 11 bases lay in between. CDR3 sequence: CASTRGGTNEKLFF. DNA of the CDR3: TGTGCCAGCACCCGGGGAGGCACTAATGAAAAACTGTTTTTT.

This chain connects TRBV20-1 to TRBJ2-3, with 14 bases aligning to TRBD2. Germline V gene sequence: CDR1 DFQATT, CDR2 SNEGSKA (reference sequence). V lost 5 bases and J lost 0; bases outside the gene matches: 16. The CDR3 runs 20 residues. The CDR3 reads CSAEIRTSGRTQTSTDTQYF. The DNA of the CDR3 is TGCAGTGCTGAAATCCGGACTAGCGGGAGGACCCAGACTAGCACAGATACGCAGTATTTT.

This clonotype was seen more than once but under ten times. J is TRBJ2-3 and V is TRBV11-2; no firm D call. CDR3 length: 14 residues. Germline V gives CDR1 SGHAT, CDR2 FQNNGV. The V end was cut by 4 bases, the J end by 1 base, with 9 bases between. The CDR3 is CASSYRAGTDTQYF. CDR3 DNA: TGTGCCAGCAGCTATCGGGCTGGCACAGATACGCAGTATTTT.

The V call is TRBV5-1, the J call TRBJ2-7; weak D call: TRBD2 (7 bases). V was clipped by 4 bases and J by 7 bases, with 18 bases between them. This CDR3 is built from 14 residues. Germline V CDR1 and CDR2: SGHRS, YFSETQ. CDR3: CASSRGGLYNEQYF. In DNA form, the CDR3 reads TGCGCCAGCAGCCGCGGGGGCCTTTACAATGAGCAGTACTTC.

This clonotype was seen at least ten times. CDR3 in amino acids: CASSLGTGGLQETQYF. DNA for the CDR3: TGTGCCAGCAGTTTAGGAACAGGGGGTCTTCAAGAGACCCAGTACTTC. The J gene is TRBJ2-5, the V gene TRBV12-3 or TRBV12-4; 8 bases map to TRBD1. The CDR3 is 16 amino acids. V lost 1 base and J lost 2; bases outside the gene matches: 6.

This chain connects TRBV7-9 to TRBJ2-3, with 7 bases identical to TRBD2. Germline-derived CDR1 and CDR2 are SEHNR and FQNEAQ (reference sequence). This CDR3 contains 15 residues. V lost 7 bases, J lost 9 bases, and 16 bases stayed unmatched. CDR3 loop: CASNWGGPELRTQYF. The CDR3 DNA follows: TGTGCCAGCAACTGGGGAGGGCCCGAGCTGCGGACGCAGTATTTT.

This clonotype occurred a few times. V and J are TRBV11-3 and TRBJ2-1; no clear D. CDR3 length: 15 residues. Per germline, CDR1 SGHNT and CDR2 YENEEA. V shed 1 base and J shed 8 bases, with 15 bases lying between them. CDR3 DNA sequence: TGTGCCAGCAGCTTAGGCGGAACCGGCCCGTATGAGCAGTTCTTC. This codes for CASSLGGTGPYEQFF. The variable domain in full, with the rest retrieved from reference TRBV11-3 and TRBJ2-1, is EAGVVQSPRYKIIEKKQPVAFWCNPISGHNTLYWYLQNLGQGPELLIRYENEEAVDDSQLPKDRFSAERLKGVDSTLKIQPAELGDSAVYLCASSLGGTGPYEQFFGPGTRLTVL.

This clonotype was seen only a few times. J is TRBJ2-7 and V is TRBV7-9; D may be TRBD2 (6 bases). From germline, CDR1 is SEHNR and CDR2 FQNEAQ (reference sequence). CDR3 length equals 13 residues. Trimming pared 5 bases from V and 8 bases from J, leaving 16 bases between. CDR3 DNA sequence: TGTGCCAGCAGCCCCCGGGACTCCCGCCAGCAGTACTTC. Its translation is CASSPRDSRQQYF.